The 21 T cell receptor beta chains below were found in one sample sequenced in a study of T cell repertoires in cytomegalovirus infection. TCRdb redid the calling of the reads with MiXCR, one entry per CDR3 protein. The data hold approximately 140,000 distinct CDR3 sequences, with about 6.5% observed a single time. The sequenced sample consisted of PBMCs. All receptors derive from a human donor in good health (CMV status not recorded). Some clones in this sample may be carry-over from other donors' samples.

V and J are TRBV6-2 or TRBV6-3 and TRBJ2-7, with 9 bases fitting TRBD1. This CDR3 is built from 12 residues. The germline V gene encodes CDR1 MNHEY and CDR2 SVGEGT. Unmatched junction bases numbered 4, after V lost 1 base and J lost 12 bases. CDR3: CASSYYRTGVYF. In DNA form, the CDR3 reads TGTGCCAGCAGTTACTATCGGACAGGGGTGTACTTC.

This clonotype came up many times. The rearrangement uses TRBV12-5 and TRBJ2-5; D is undetermined. Germline V gives CDR1 LGHNT, CDR2 FRNRAP. V lost 2 bases to trimming and J lost 1 base, with 8 bases between them. The CDR3 has 14 residues. The DNA of the CDR3 is TGTGCTAGTGGTTTGTCCTTTTCCCAAGAGACCCAGTACTTC. Translating it yields CASGLSFSQETQYF.

This clonotype has more than one count but fewer than ten. J is TRBJ1-1 and V is TRBV5-1; 12 nucleotides match TRBD1. This CDR3 spans 18 amino acids. Germline-derived CDR1 and CDR2 are SGHRS and YFSETQ. V gave up 1 base and J gave up 6 bases; unmatched junction bases: 13. Here the CDR3 reads CASSLFSAGQGANAEAFF. CDR3 coding DNA: TGCGCCAGCAGCTTGTTTAGTGCGGGACAGGGGGCGAATGCTGAAGCTTTCTTT.

About this clonotype: A much larger clonotype is one base distant, so this may be a read error. The chain couples TRBV11-3 to TRBJ2-3; the match to TRBD2 covers 8 bases. The length of the CDR3 is 15 residues. V lost 5 bases, J lost 2 bases, and 6 bases stayed unmatched. Germline lookup yields CDR1 SGHNT and CDR2 YENEEA. CDR3 protein: CASSVRGGPTDTQYF. For the CDR3, the DNA is TGTGCCAGCAGCGTTCGCGGGGGGCCCACAGATACGCAGTATTTT. The whole variable domain, remainder taken from reference TRBV11-3 and TRBJ2-3, is EAGVVQSPRYKIIEKKQPVAFWCNPISGHNTLYWYLQNLGQGPELLIRYENEEAVDDSQLPKDRFSAERLKGVDSTLKIQPAELGDSAVYLCASSVRGGPTDTQYFGPGTRLTVL.

The chain is built from TRBV27 and TRBJ1-5; 9 bases are shared with TRBD1. CDR3 size: 15 residues. The germline V gene encodes CDR1 MNHEY and CDR2 SMNVEV (reference sequence). The J segment lost 6 bases and the V segment lost 5 bases, leaving 8 bases of the junction unmatched. CDR3 in amino acids: CASSPTGGRGQPQHF. In DNA, the CDR3 is TGTGCCAGCAGTCCAACAGGGGGCCGGGGTCAGCCCCAGCATTTT.

This clonotype was counted a few times. V and J are TRBV7-3 and TRBJ2-5; D unresolved. Germline V gene sequence: CDR1 SGHTA, CDR2 FQGTGA. The CDR3 contains 14 residues. V lost 7 bases and J 2 bases, leaving 14 bases between the germline ends. The CDR3 DNA is TGTGCCAGCATCGAGGTGGCAGAACAAGAGACCCAGTACTTC. Translated: CASIEVAEQETQYF.

This clonotype was seen ten or more times. The DNA of the CDR3 is TGCAGTGCCACTCACAGGGGTTCGAATCAGCCCCAGCATTTT. This encodes CSATHRGSNQPQHF. The chain recombines TRBV20-1 with TRBJ1-5; 7 bases agree with TRBD1. The junction had 9 bases not matched to a gene; V was cut back by 6 bases and J by 4 bases. The CDR3 has 14 amino acids. Germline CDR1 DFQATT, CDR2 SNEGSKA (reference sequence).

Ten or more counts support this clonotype. The J gene is TRBJ2-5, the V gene TRBV4-3; no firm D call. Trimming took 0 bases from V and 5 from J, leaving 7 bases between them. Germline CDR1 is LGHNA and CDR2 is YSLEER. This CDR3 region has 13 residues. DNA for the CDR3: TGCGCCAGCAGCCAAGATATGAGGGAGACCCAGTACTTC. Amino acid sequence: CASSQDMRETQYF.

This clonotype showed up many times. The V gene is TRBV12-3 or TRBV12-4, the J gene TRBJ1-2; D is possibly TRBD1 (5 bases). The CDR3 has 13 residues. The germline V and J ends were trimmed by 6 bases and 6 bases, with 14 bases remaining between them. The CDR3 loop reads CASSPGPGNGYTF. As DNA, the CDR3 is TGTGCCAGCAGCCCGGGACCGGGAAATGGCTACACCTTC.

This clonotype appeared a few times. The V gene is TRBV7-3, the J gene TRBJ1-1; 8 nucleotides align to TRBD1. V gave up 3 bases and J gave up 3 bases; unmatched junction bases: 6. Germline CDR1 is SGHTA and CDR2 is FQGTGA. The CDR3 sequence is 15 residues long. Written as DNA, the CDR3 is TGTGCCAGCAGCTTGGACGGGACAGGCTACACTGAAGCTTTCTTT. This gives the protein CASSLDGTGYTEAFF.

V gene TRBV12-3 or TRBV12-4 combines with J gene TRBJ1-5; the D gene is possibly TRBD1 (5 bases). The CDR3 covers 14 residues. V was shortened by 6 bases and J by 7 bases, with 16 bases between the two germline ends. CDR3 loop: CASRLSGGDQPQHF. The CDR3 DNA reads TGTGCCAGCAGACTCAGTGGGGGGGACCAGCCCCAGCATTTT.

This clonotype was observed many times. The chain recombines TRBV5-1 with TRBJ1-4; perhaps TRBD1 as D (6 bases). Looked up from germline, CDR1 is SGHRS and CDR2 is YFSETQ. Trimming left V 4 bases short and J 4 bases short, with 11 bases between. This CDR3 region has 14 residues. CDR3 residues: CASSTGQINEKLFF. CDR3 sequence (DNA): TGCGCCAGCAGCACCGGACAGATTAATGAAAAACTGTTTTTT. The whole variable domain, filled in from reference TRBV5-1 and TRBJ1-4, reads KAGVTQTPRYLIKTRGQQVTLSCSPISGHRSVSWYQQTPGQGLQFLFEYFSETQRNKGNFPGRFSGRQFSNSRSEMNVSTLELGDSALYLCASSTGQINEKLFFGSGTQLSVL.

This clonotype was recorded many times. The V and J genes are TRBV5-1 and TRBJ2-7; D remains ambiguous. The V end lost 0 bases, the J end lost 3 bases, and 7 bases lay between the germline ends. This CDR3 comprises 13 residues. Germline lookup yields CDR1 SGHRS and CDR2 YFSETQ. In DNA, the CDR3 is TGCGCCAGCAGCTTGGGCGATTACTACGAGCAGTACTTC. Its translation: CASSLGDYYEQYF.

This clonotype has a handful of counts. The chain employs TRBV19 and TRBJ1-5; 7 nucleotides match TRBD1. CDR1 and CDR2 (germline): LNHDA, SQIVND (reference sequence). The J segment lost 5 bases and the V segment lost 7 bases, leaving 11 bases of the junction unmatched. The CDR3 spans 15 residues. Here the CDR3 reads CASINRQGGDQPQHF. The CDR3 DNA reads as TGTGCCAGTATTAACCGACAGGGAGGCGATCAGCCCCAGCATTTT.

This clonotype was recorded at least ten times. The chain employs TRBV7-2 and TRBJ1-2, with D maybe TRBD1 (5 bases). In germline, CDR1 is SGHTA, CDR2 FQGNSA. V lost 5 bases to trimming and J lost 6 bases, with 22 bases between them. CDR3 size: 16 residues. The chain's CDR3 is CASSNNRNTRVNGYTF. DNA of the CDR3: TGTGCCAGCAGCAACAACAGGAACACCAGGGTCAATGGCTACACCTTC.

For this clonotype: A much larger clone differs by one base, so this may be a read error. This chain uses TRBV19 with TRBJ2-7; the match to TRBD2 covers 8 bases. CDR3 length: 17 residues. J lost 3 bases, V lost 5 bases, and 15 bases had no gene match. Germline V gene data show CDR1 as LNHDA and CDR2 as SQIVND (reference sequence). DNA of the CDR3: TGTGCCAGTAGTGTAAGAACCGTCGGGGGGGCGTACTACGAGCAGTACTTC. It translates to CASSVRTVGGAYYEQYF.

This clonotype was found a few times. The chain is built from TRBV7-3 and TRBJ2-2; D possibly corresponds to TRBD2 (6 bases). This CDR3 region has 15 residues. The germline V and J ends were trimmed by 3 bases and 5 bases, with 13 bases remaining between them. Germline-derived CDR1 and CDR2 are SGHTA and FQGTGA. CDR3 residues: CASSFGGLGTGELFF. CDR3 DNA: TGTGCCAGCAGCTTCGGAGGGCTGGGTACCGGGGAGCTGTTTTTT.

This clonotype appeared many times. V gene TRBV7-3 combines with J gene TRBJ2-2; 7 bases align to TRBD2. Trimming took 5 bases from V and 6 from J; bases not matched to a gene: 6. The CDR3 totals 14 residues. CDR1 and CDR2 (germline): SGHTA, FQGTGA. CDR3 in DNA: TGTGCCAGCAGCCCTGGACTAGTAGCCGGGGAGCTGTTTTTT. This sequence encodes CASSPGLVAGELFF.

There are many counts of this clonotype. The CDR3 DNA reads as TGTGCCAGCAGCTTGACAGGGGCTAACTATGGCTACACCTTC. Protein sequence: CASSLTGANYGYTF. The V and J genes are TRBV7-2 and TRBJ1-2; 8 nucleotides line up with TRBD1. Germline lookup yields CDR1 SGHTA and CDR2 FQGNSA. With V trimmed by 3 bases and J by 0 bases, 0 bases remained unmatched. This CDR3 contains 14 residues.

This clonotype occurred many times. This sequence joins TRBV20-1 and TRBJ2-3; no reliable D call. Trimming cost V 3 bases and J 6 bases, with 16 bases left between them. The CDR3 has 14 residues. Germline CDR1 DFQATT, CDR2 SNEGSKA (reference sequence). CDR3 DNA: TGCAGTGCTAGGGCTACCCAAGGGCCGGATACGCAGTATTTT. Amino acid sequence: CSARATQGPDTQYF.

This clonotype was seen just once. This rearrangement joins TRBV11-2 to TRBJ2-7; 9 nucleotides agree with TRBD1. Germline CDR1 reads SGHAT; CDR2 reads FQNNGV. The CDR3 loop spans 17 amino acids. V dropped 5 bases and J dropped 1; count of bases not matched to a gene: 12. CDR3 residues: CASSENRGPPSSYEQYF. The CDR3 DNA is TGTGCCAGCAGCGAGAACAGGGGGCCCCCTTCTTCCTACGAGCAGTACTTC. The full variable domain, in which reference TRBV11-2 and TRBJ2-7 provide the parts outside the CDR3, is EAGVAQSPRYKIIEKRQSVAFWCNPISGHATLYWYQQILGQGPKLLIQFQNNGVVDDSQLPKDRFSAERLKGVDSTLKIQPAKLEDSAVYLCASSENRGPPSSYEQYFGPGTRLTVT.